The 17 T cell receptor beta chains below come from one sample, sequenced in a study of molecular identifiers for immune sequencing clone quantification. MiXCR, run by TCRdb on the PCR reads, gives a single entry per CDR3 protein. The data hold hundreds of thousands of distinct CDR3 sequences, with roughly 27% observed a single time. Material for sequencing was naive CD8+ T cells from blood, with Jurkat cell RNA spiked in. Specified subset: FACS-sorted CD8+CD4-CCR7+CD45RA+ naive T cells. The receptor set was obtained from a human donor in good health. Some libraries in this study had Jurkat cell RNA spiked in.

This clonotype was picked up a small number of times. The chain recombines TRBV20-1 with TRBJ1-1; no clear D gene. The germline V gene has CDR1 DFQATT and CDR2 SNEGSKA (reference sequence). Trimming shortened V by 0 bases and J by 1 base, and 6 bases separated the two germline ends. The CDR3 consists of 13 residues. The CDR3 sequence: CSARDAGNTEAFF. CDR3 nucleotide sequence: TGCAGTGCTAGAGATGCGGGGAACACTGAAGCTTTCTTT.

The rearrangement joins TRBV12-3 or TRBV12-4 to TRBJ1-2; 7 bases fit TRBD1. V was pared by 5 bases and J by 5 bases, with 8 bases of the junction left unmatched. The CDR3 covers 14 residues. CDR3 in amino acids: CASSTWDSGYGYTF. CDR3 DNA: TGTGCCAGCAGTACCTGGGACAGCGGTTATGGCTACACCTTC.

The CDR3: CASSQDSGGGGGNTIYF. The DNA for the CDR3 is TGCGCCAGCAGCCAAGATTCAGGAGGGGGTGGTGGAAACACCATATATTTT. This chain links TRBV4-3 with TRBJ1-3, with D possibly TRBD1 on 6 matching bases. Germline CDR1 LGHNA, CDR2 YSLEER. This CDR3 has 17 amino acids. Deletions cut 0 bases from V and 3 bases from J, with 15 bases between.

Concerning this clonotype itself: The junction does not match germline at one end; this may be a read error. The chain links TRBV9 to TRBJ2-7; 7 bases are shared with TRBD2. Per the germline V gene, CDR1 is SGDLS and CDR2 is YYNGEE. CDR3 length: 16 residues. The DNA for the CDR3 is TGTGCCAGCAGCCCTAGGCAAGGGACTACCCACTACGGGCAGTACTTC. It specifies CASSPRQGTTHYGQYF.

The sample holds many counts of this clonotype. The J gene is TRBJ1-1, the V gene TRBV7-9, with D tentatively TRBD1 (5 bases). This CDR3 has 17 amino acids. V lost 3 bases and J 0 bases, leaving 17 bases between the germline ends. The germline V gene encodes CDR1 SEHNR and CDR2 FQNEAQ (reference sequence). CDR3 nucleotide sequence: TGTGCCAGCAGCTTGGATAGAGGGGTGTCCATGAACACTGAAGCTTTCTTT. Its translation: CASSLDRGVSMNTEAFF.

This chain links TRBV7-2 with TRBJ1-3, with D perhaps TRBD1 (5 bases). Trimming left V 4 bases short and J 0 bases short, with 10 bases between. CDR1 and CDR2 (germline): SGHTA, FQGNSA. The CDR3 contains 15 residues. The CDR3 loop is CASSSGHPSGNTIYF. Here the CDR3 DNA reads TGTGCCAGCAGCTCTGGACACCCCTCTGGAAACACCATATATTTT. The variable domain in full, with the rest retrieved from reference TRBV7-2 and TRBJ1-3, is GAGVSQSPSNKVTEKGKDVELRCDPISGHTALYWYRQSLGQGLEFLIYFQGNSAPDKSGLPSDRFSAERTGGSVSTLTIQRTQQEDSAVYLCASSSGHPSGNTIYFGEGSWLTVV.

This clonotype was seen a handful of times. The gene calls are TRBV6-1 and TRBJ1-1, with D possibly TRBD1 on 5 matching bases. The V gene lost 6 bases and the J gene lost 11 bases, with 22 bases spanning the gap. CDR1 MNHNS and CDR2 SASEGT come from the germline V gene. The length of the CDR3 is 14 residues. In DNA form, the CDR3 reads TGTGCCAGCAGCCCACCTGGGGCCCACAAATTGGCTTTCTTT. Amino acid sequence: CASSPPGAHKLAFF.

V gene TRBV4-1 combines with J gene TRBJ2-7; maybe TRBD2 (6 bases). V was cut by 0 bases and J by 4 bases, with 13 bases left in between. Germline CDR1 and CDR2: MGHRA and YSYEKL. The CDR3 is 15 amino acids. The CDR3 nucleotides are TGCGCCAGCAGCCAAGAATTTCCCGGGGGATACGAGCAGTACTTC. Translating gives CASSQEFPGGYEQYF.

On this clonotype itself: Possible read error: a much larger clone is one base away. The V call is TRBV4-3, the J call TRBJ1-1, with D hard to call. Trimming pared 4 bases from V and 0 bases from J, leaving 9 bases between. The CDR3 covers 14 residues. In germline, CDR1 is LGHNA, CDR2 YSLEER. The DNA of the CDR3 is TGCGCCAGCAGCCCCACGAATCTGAACACTGAAGCTTTCTTT. Amino acid sequence: CASSPTNLNTEAFF.

This clonotype was counted only a few times. The chain is built from TRBV6-5 and TRBJ1-1; TRBD1 might be the D (5 bases). This CDR3 is built from 16 residues. Trimming cost V 2 bases and J 1 base, with 14 bases left between them. Germline V gene lookup returns CDR1 MNHEY and CDR2 SVGAGI. For the CDR3, the DNA is TGTGCCAGCAGTTACAGATACAGGACGGGGAACACTGAAGCTTTCTTT. Protein: CASSYRYRTGNTEAFF.

This clonotype was seen a few times. The CDR3 loop reads CSARVGLANTGELFF. CDR3 in DNA: TGCAGTGCTAGAGTGGGGCTAGCGAACACCGGGGAGCTGTTTTTT. The chain recombines TRBV20-1 with TRBJ2-2, with D perhaps matching TRBD1 (5 bases). V was pared by 1 base and J by 0 bases, with 9 bases between. The germline V gene has CDR1 DFQATT and CDR2 SNEGSKA (reference sequence). The CDR3 sequence is 15 residues long.

About this clonotype itself: A much larger clone lies one base from this, so it may be a read error. This is likely a read error, given that the CDR3 carries no conserved phenylalanine or tryptophan at its end. The chain couples TRBV7-9 to TRBJ1-1; D gene uncertain. Looked up from germline, CDR1 is SEHNR and CDR2 is FQNEAQ (reference sequence). V was trimmed by 6 bases and J by 4 bases, leaving 12 bases between them. This CDR3 is built from 13 residues. The CDR3 region is CASSSPFGTEAFL. Here the CDR3 DNA reads TGTGCCAGCAGTTCCCCTTTCGGCACTGAAGCTTTCCTT.

This clonotype was observed many times. The chain combines TRBV18 with TRBJ1-1; a possible D gene is TRBD1 (5 bases). The CDR3 runs 12 residues. Trimming removed 8 bases at V and 3 bases at J, with 10 bases between. Germline CDR1 and CDR2: KGHSH and LQKENI. This chain's CDR3 is CASAGGDTEAFF. The CDR3, as DNA: TGTGCCAGCGCTGGGGGAGACACTGAAGCTTTCTTT. Full variable domain (missing parts from reference TRBV18 and TRBJ1-1): NAGVMQNPRHLVRRRGQEARLRCSPMKGHSHVYWYRQLPEEGLKFMVYLQKENIIDESGMPKERFSAEFPKEGPSILRIQQVVRGDSAAYFCASAGGDTEAFFGQGTRLTVV.

Comments on this clonotype: One junction end does not reproduce the germline sequence, and a read error may be involved. The chain joins TRBV9 to TRBJ1-3; D is ambiguous. The CDR3 spans 13 residues. Germline assignment: CDR1 SGDLS and CDR2 YYNGEE. The CDR3 protein is CAGSVETGNTIYF. The CDR3 bases are TGTGCCGGCAGCGTAGAAACAGGAAACACCATATATTTT. The full variable domain, completed using reference TRBV9 and TRBJ1-3, is DSGVTQTPKHLITATGQRVTLRCSPRSGDLSVYWYQQSLDQGLQFLIQYYNGEERAKGNILERFSAQQFPDLHSELNLSSLELGDSALYFCAGSVETGNTIYFGEGSWLTVV.

This chain connects TRBV5-4 to TRBJ2-1; 9 nucleotides align to TRBD2. Germline CDR1 is SGHNT and CDR2 is YYREEE (reference sequence). V lost 0 bases to trimming and J lost 6 bases; unmatched junction nucleotides: 4. The CDR3 is made up of 15 amino acids. In DNA form, the CDR3 reads TGTGCCAGCAGCTTGGCCGGGACTAGCTTCAATGAGCAGTTCTTC. As protein: CASSLAGTSFNEQFF.

The table lists this clonotype with many counts. Here the CDR3 reads CASSVQTGGRTEAFF. The CDR3 bases are TGTGCCAGCAGCGTCCAGACAGGCGGACGCACTGAAGCTTTCTTT. The rearrangement uses TRBV9 and TRBJ1-1; maybe TRBD1 (6 bases). The V end was cut by 2 bases, the J end by 4 bases, with 15 bases between. The CDR3 runs to 15 residues. Per the germline V gene, CDR1 is SGDLS and CDR2 is YYNGEE.

This clonotype was observed once. Just one base apart from a much larger clone, this may be a read error. This chain joins TRBV2 and TRBJ1-2, with a possible D match to TRBD1 (6 bases). The CDR3 covers 13 residues. The V end lost 8 bases, the J end lost 2 bases, and 12 bases lay between the germline ends. From germline, CDR1 is SNHLY and CDR2 FYNNEI. The CDR3 region has the DNA TGTGCCAGCCTCACAGGGTTGAACTATGGCTACACCTTC. Its protein product is CASLTGLNYGYTF.